These 29 T cell receptor beta chains share one sample of origin, sequenced in a study of cytomegalovirus exposure and HLA in healthy donors. The study ran its PCR with 60 Vbeta and 13 Jbeta primers. Here immunoSEQ multiplex PCR was the method, and the copy in TCRdb shows in-frame clones only, minus some. The sample comprises some 210,000 clones, almost 80% of which are singletons, and around 4% rests with the top ten. The sequencing sample was made of PBMCs. The receptors were sampled from a male donor in good health and CMV-seronegative.

This clone has only one observation. The chain uses TRBV29-1 and TRBJ2-7; tentative D call: TRBD1 (5 bases). V lost 5 bases and J 1 base, leaving 9 bases between the germline ends. The CDR3 contains 12 residues. Looked up from germline, CDR1 is SQVTM and CDR2 is ANQGSEA. CDR3 DNA: TGCAGCGTTCGGCAGGGTTCCTACGAGCAGTACTTC. Translated, it gives CSVRQGSYEQYF.

The chain has TRBV7-9 and TRBJ2-7; weak D call: TRBD2 (5 bases). The V end was cut by 2 bases, the J end by 4 bases, with 12 bases between. The CDR3 covers 14 residues. The germline V gene has CDR1 SEHNR and CDR2 FQNEAQ (reference sequence). The CDR3 here is CASSLRELGYEQYF. CDR3 coding DNA: TGTGCCAGCAGCTTAAGGGAGCTGGGGTACGAGCAGTACTTC.

The gene calls are TRBV6-1 and TRBJ2-1, with D perhaps matching TRBD2 (5 bases). Germline lookup yields CDR1 MNHNS and CDR2 SASEGT. Trimming stripped 2 bases from V and 7 bases from J, with 12 bases between. This CDR3 is 14 amino acids long. In nucleotides, the CDR3 is TGTGCCAGCAGTGAATTGTCACCGGGGAATGAGCAGTTCTTC. Translating it yields CASSELSPGNEQFF.

V gene TRBV11-2 combines with J gene TRBJ1-1, with D maybe TRBD1 (6 bases). Germline-derived CDR1 and CDR2 are SGHAT and FQNNGV. The V end was cut by 3 bases, the J end by 5 bases, with 16 bases between. This CDR3 has 15 residues. This CDR3 is CASSFLVGGHTEAFF. The CDR3 DNA follows: TGTGCCAGCAGCTTTTTGGTCGGGGGGCATACTGAAGCTTTCTTT.

This clone was seen just once. Other nucleotide sequences in the sample specify the same CDR3. The rearrangement links TRBV29-1 to TRBJ2-7; D not certain. Germline V CDR1 and CDR2: SQVTM, ANQGSEA. V was clipped by 5 bases and J by 0 bases, with 8 bases between them. This CDR3 is 12 amino acids long. The CDR3 spells CSVQVNSYEQYF. CDR3 DNA: TGCAGCGTTCAGGTTAACTCCTACGAGCAGTACTTC.

The table lists this clone with a few counts. The chain links TRBV1 to TRBJ2-1; TRBD2 is the table's D call, not checked against the DNA. TRBV1 is tagged as a pseudogene. The CDR3 runs to 14 residues. DNA of the CDR3: TGCACCAGCAAGCGGGGCCGCTCCTACAATGAGCAGTTCTTC. The encoded protein is CTSKRGRSYNEQFF.

The chain recombines TRBV5-6 with TRBJ2-5, with 7 bases matching TRBD2. After removal of 1 base from V and 2 bases from J, the junction contained 11 bases not matched to a gene. The CDR3 sequence is 17 residues long. The germline V gene has CDR1 SGHDT and CDR2 YYEEEE. Here the CDR3 DNA reads TGTGCCAGCAGCTTGACGCTAGTGGCTAGCGGTCAAGAGACCCAGTACTTC. This codes for CASSLTLVASGQETQYF.

The rearrangement joins TRBV7-7 to TRBJ2-2, with D possibly TRBD2 on 6 matching bases. V was trimmed by 1 base and J by 4 bases, leaving 13 bases between them. Germline CDR1 is SSHAT and CDR2 is FNYEAQ (reference sequence). This CDR3 region has 16 residues. As DNA, the CDR3 is TGTGCCAGCAGCTTAGGGGCTAGCGTCGGCACCGGGGAGCTGTTTTTT. Its translation: CASSLGASVGTGELFF.

This rearrangement joins TRBV7-3 to TRBJ2-1, with D perhaps TRBD2 (6 bases). Trimming took off 1 base at V and 3 bases at J, with 10 bases between the two ends. The CDR3 extends over 15 amino acids. Germline V gene lookup returns CDR1 SGHTA and CDR2 FQGTGA. Written as DNA, the CDR3 is TGTGCCAGCAGCTTAAACGCCGGGAGCTACAATGAGCAGTTCTTC. Its translation: CASSLNAGSYNEQFF.

The rearrangement joins TRBV6-5 to TRBJ2-1, with 8 nucleotides matching TRBD1. The CDR3 totals 14 residues. V trimming: 6 bases; J trimming: 6 bases; junction bases outside the gene matches: 7. The germline gives CDR1 MNHEY, CDR2 SVGAGI. CDR3: CASRPPDRGNEQFF. The CDR3 DNA reads as TGTGCCAGCAGGCCCCCAGACAGGGGCAATGAGCAGTTCTTC.

The V gene is TRBV19, the J gene TRBJ2-5, with D tentatively TRBD1 (5 bases). The DNA end is more similar to TRBJ2-7, so the J call may be wrong. From germline, CDR1 is LNHDA and CDR2 SQIVND (reference sequence). The CDR3 contains 13 residues. DNA for the CDR3: TGTGCCAGTAGTATCACAGGAAACTACGAGCAGTACTTC. Protein sequence: CASSITGNYEQYF.

V is TRBV7-6 and J is TRBJ2-5; D is possibly TRBD2 (5 bases). Trimming took off 0 bases at V and 5 bases at J, with 10 bases between the two ends. CDR1 SGHVS and CDR2 FNYEAQ come from the germline V gene. CDR3 size: 14 residues. The CDR3 spells CASSLAGDGETQYF. For the CDR3, the DNA is TGTGCCAGCAGCTTAGCGGGAGATGGGGAGACCCAGTACTTC.

V is TRBV25-1 and J is TRBJ1-5, with 7 bases identical to TRBD1. The CDR3 has 13 amino acids. Germline CDR1 and CDR2: MGHDK and SYGVNS. Unmatched junction bases numbered 4, after V lost 5 bases and J lost 6 bases. The CDR3 region is CASSPTGVQPQHF. DNA of the CDR3: TGTGCCAGCAGTCCAACAGGGGTTCAGCCCCAGCATTTT. Full variable domain (rest looked up from reference TRBV25-1 and TRBJ1-5): EADIYQTPRYLVIGTGKKITLECSQTMGHDKMYWYQQDPGMELHLIHYSYGVNSTEKGDLSSESTVSRIRTEHFPLTLESARPSHTSQYLCASSPTGVQPQHFGDGTRLSIL.

This chain joins TRBV19 and TRBJ1-5; 11 bases are a match to TRBD1. V lost 4 bases and J lost 1; bases outside the gene matches: 9. The CDR3 is 18 residues long. Germline lookup yields CDR1 LNHDA and CDR2 SQIVND (reference sequence). The DNA of the CDR3 is TGTGCCAGTAGTAGATCGGGACAGGGGGGGAGGAGCAATCAGCCCCAGCATTTT. Translating gives CASSRSGQGGRSNQPQHF.

Here the CDR3 DNA reads TGTGCCACCCTAACAGGGCGGGATGAGCAGTTCTTC. Translation: CATLTGRDEQFF. J is TRBJ2-1 and V is TRBV15, with D perhaps matching TRBD1 (6 bases). Germline V gives CDR1 LNHNV, CDR2 YYDKDF (reference sequence). This CDR3 comprises 12 residues. Trimming removed 8 bases from V and 8 bases from J, with 13 bases in between.

V is TRBV10-3 and J is TRBJ2-1; possibly TRBD1 for D (6 bases). CDR3 size: 13 residues. Trimming removed 6 bases at V and 6 bases at J, with 12 bases between. Germline V gene data show CDR1 as ENHRY and CDR2 as SYGVKD. CDR3 protein: CAISSGVINEQFF. The CDR3 DNA reads TGTGCCATCAGCTCAGGGGTGATCAATGAGCAGTTCTTC.

The chain links TRBV7-9 to TRBJ2-5; TRBD2 agrees at 12 bases. The DNA matches TRBJ2-7 better at its end, which makes the J call doubtful. The CDR3 length is 16 residues. Germline values: CDR1 SEHNR, CDR2 FQNEAQ (reference sequence). Written as DNA, the CDR3 is TGTGCCAGCAGCCCACGGACTAGCGGGAACTCCTACGAGCAGTACTTC. It translates to CASSPRTSGNSYEQYF.

This chain links TRBV2 with TRBJ2-7; D perhaps matches TRBD2 (6 bases). Trimming left V 8 bases short and J 3 bases short, with 17 bases between. The CDR3 length is 14 residues. Germline V gives CDR1 SNHLY, CDR2 FYNNEI. CDR3 region: CASRSSVQHYEQYF. The CDR3 DNA sequence: TGTGCCAGCCGGTCTAGCGTACAACACTACGAGCAGTACTTC. The full variable domain, in which reference TRBV2 and TRBJ2-7 provide the parts outside the CDR3, is EPEVTQTPSHQVTQMGQEVILRCVPISNHLYFYWYRQILGQKVEFLVSFYNNEISEKSEIFDDQFSVERPDGSNFTLKIRSTKLEDSAMYFCASRSSVQHYEQYFGPGTRLTVT.

The chain combines TRBV28 with TRBJ2-5, with 7 bases matching TRBD1. Trimming removed 7 bases from V and 0 bases from J; junction bases left unmatched: 11. The CDR3 covers 16 residues. CDR1 and CDR2 from the germline V gene are MDHEN and SYDVKM. The CDR3 DNA follows: TGTGCCAGCATTTCTCGGGACAGCCGAAACCAAGAGACCCAGTACTTC. Amino acids: CASISRDSRNQETQYF.

CDR3 sequence (DNA): TGCAGCGTTAACGAGGGTCGGGGCTACACCTTC. Residues: CSVNEGRGYTF. The chain links TRBV29-1 to TRBJ1-2; the D is unclear. V was cut by 5 bases and J by 8 bases, with 12 bases left in between. CDR3 size: 11 residues. CDR1 and CDR2 from the germline V gene are SQVTM and ANQGSEA.

This chain connects TRBV7-6 to TRBJ2-1, with D unclear. The CDR3 has 17 amino acids. CDR1 SGHVS and CDR2 FNYEAQ come from the germline V gene. Trimming pared 5 bases from V and 7 bases from J, leaving 24 bases between. The CDR3 nucleotides read TGTGCCAGCAGCAAAAATGCCCAGTACCCTATGCGGAATGAGCAGTTCTTC. This gives the protein CASSKNAQYPMRNEQFF.

This clone was picked up a small number of times. V gene TRBV14 combines with J gene TRBJ1-4; weak D call: TRBD1 (6 bases). CDR1 is SGHDN, CDR2 FVKESK, per germline. V lost 4 bases and J 8 bases, leaving 17 bases between the germline ends. The CDR3 has 15 residues. CDR3 sequence (DNA): TGTGCCAGCAGCCGAAGGGGGGGATCGGGAGAAAAACTGTTTTTT. It yields the protein CASSRRGGSGEKLFF.

This clone occurred a few times. The J gene is TRBJ1-1, the V gene TRBV19; the D gene is possibly TRBD1 (6 bases). Trimming left V 7 bases short and J 0 bases short, with 15 bases between. The CDR3 is made up of 15 amino acids. Germline values: CDR1 LNHDA, CDR2 SQIVND (reference sequence). The CDR3 coding sequence is TGTGCCAGTACCCCGACAGGACCGATGAACACTGAAGCTTTCTTT. Its translation is CASTPTGPMNTEAFF.

This chain joins TRBV19 and TRBJ1-5; 8 bases line up with TRBD1. CDR1 is LNHDA and CDR2 is SQIVND in the germline V gene (reference sequence). The CDR3 is 15 residues long. With V trimmed by 3 bases and J by 9 bases, 10 bases remained unmatched. The CDR3, as DNA: TGTGCCAGTAGTATTTTTTGGGCAGGGGGCGCGCCCCAGCATTTT. Encoded protein: CASSIFWAGGAPQHF.

As for this clone: At one end the junction does not follow the germline gene, possibly because of a read error. The chain employs TRBV5-1 and TRBJ1-4; a weak D match, TRBD1 (5 bases). The length of the CDR3 is 13 residues. Germline V gene lookup returns CDR1 SGHRS and CDR2 YFSETQ. The DNA for the CDR3 is TGCGCCGGCAGGGCCAGGATTAATGAAAAACTGTTTTTT. Translating gives CAGRARINEKLFF.

The J gene is TRBJ1-5, the V gene TRBV19, with D hard to call. The length of the CDR3 is 13 residues. Trimming removed 7 bases from V and 6 bases from J, with 13 bases in between. Germline V gives CDR1 LNHDA, CDR2 SQIVND (reference sequence). The CDR3 here is CASNLRGGQPQHF. The CDR3 nucleotides read TGTGCCAGTAATTTGCGGGGAGGTCAGCCCCAGCATTTT. The entire variable domain, with the rest obtained from reference TRBV19 and TRBJ1-5, is as follows: DGGITQSPKYLFRKEGQNVTLSCEQNLNHDAMYWYRQDPGQGLRLIYYSQIVNDFQKGDIAEGYSVSREKKESFPLTVTSAQKNPTAFYLCASNLRGGQPQHFGDGTRLSIL.

Only a few counts were recorded for this clone. The chain couples TRBV30 to TRBJ1-6; TRBD1 is a possible D gene (5 bases). CDR1 and CDR2 (germline): GTSNPN, SVGIG (reference sequence). The CDR3 sequence is 12 residues long. V lost 3 bases, J lost 8 bases, and 8 bases lay in between. This CDR3 is CAWREGYSPLHF. As DNA, the CDR3 is TGTGCCTGGAGGGAGGGGTATTCACCCCTCCACTTT.

This rearrangement joins TRBV5-1 to TRBJ2-1; TRBD2 might be the D (5 bases). Trimming left V 3 bases short and J 0 bases short, with 10 bases between. The CDR3 runs to 15 residues. Germline V gene data show CDR1 as SGHRS and CDR2 as YFSETQ. CDR3 in amino acids: CASSSDYYSYNEQFF. CDR3 nucleotide sequence: TGCGCCAGCAGCTCCGACTACTACTCCTACAATGAGCAGTTCTTC.

The genes are TRBV11-2 and TRBJ1-1; weak D call: TRBD1 (5 bases). CDR3 size: 11 residues. Trimming took 5 bases from V and 7 from J, leaving 8 bases between them. Germline CDR1 and CDR2: SGHAT and FQNNGV. The CDR3 loop is CASSLGGEAFF. The CDR3 DNA reads as TGTGCCAGCAGCCTGGGGGGTGAAGCTTTCTTT. The variable domain in full, with the rest retrieved from reference TRBV11-2 and TRBJ1-1, is EAGVAQSPRYKIIEKRQSVAFWCNPISGHATLYWYQQILGQGPKLLIQFQNNGVVDDSQLPKDRFSAERLKGVDSTLKIQPAKLEDSAVYLCASSLGGEAFFGQGTRLTVV.